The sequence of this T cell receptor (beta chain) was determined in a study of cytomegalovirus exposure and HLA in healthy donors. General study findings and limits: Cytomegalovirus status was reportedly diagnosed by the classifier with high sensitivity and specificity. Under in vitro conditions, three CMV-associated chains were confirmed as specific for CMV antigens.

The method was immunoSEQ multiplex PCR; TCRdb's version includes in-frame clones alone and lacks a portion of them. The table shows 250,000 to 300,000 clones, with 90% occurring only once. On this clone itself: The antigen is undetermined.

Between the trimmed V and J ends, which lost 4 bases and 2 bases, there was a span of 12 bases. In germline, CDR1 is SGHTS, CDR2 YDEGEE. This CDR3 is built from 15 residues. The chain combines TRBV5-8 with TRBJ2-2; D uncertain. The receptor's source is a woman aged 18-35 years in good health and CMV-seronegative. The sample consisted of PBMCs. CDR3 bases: TGTGCCAGCAGCCCTCGTGGTAGTAACACCGGGGAGCTGTTTTTT. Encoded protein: CASSPRGSNTGELFF.